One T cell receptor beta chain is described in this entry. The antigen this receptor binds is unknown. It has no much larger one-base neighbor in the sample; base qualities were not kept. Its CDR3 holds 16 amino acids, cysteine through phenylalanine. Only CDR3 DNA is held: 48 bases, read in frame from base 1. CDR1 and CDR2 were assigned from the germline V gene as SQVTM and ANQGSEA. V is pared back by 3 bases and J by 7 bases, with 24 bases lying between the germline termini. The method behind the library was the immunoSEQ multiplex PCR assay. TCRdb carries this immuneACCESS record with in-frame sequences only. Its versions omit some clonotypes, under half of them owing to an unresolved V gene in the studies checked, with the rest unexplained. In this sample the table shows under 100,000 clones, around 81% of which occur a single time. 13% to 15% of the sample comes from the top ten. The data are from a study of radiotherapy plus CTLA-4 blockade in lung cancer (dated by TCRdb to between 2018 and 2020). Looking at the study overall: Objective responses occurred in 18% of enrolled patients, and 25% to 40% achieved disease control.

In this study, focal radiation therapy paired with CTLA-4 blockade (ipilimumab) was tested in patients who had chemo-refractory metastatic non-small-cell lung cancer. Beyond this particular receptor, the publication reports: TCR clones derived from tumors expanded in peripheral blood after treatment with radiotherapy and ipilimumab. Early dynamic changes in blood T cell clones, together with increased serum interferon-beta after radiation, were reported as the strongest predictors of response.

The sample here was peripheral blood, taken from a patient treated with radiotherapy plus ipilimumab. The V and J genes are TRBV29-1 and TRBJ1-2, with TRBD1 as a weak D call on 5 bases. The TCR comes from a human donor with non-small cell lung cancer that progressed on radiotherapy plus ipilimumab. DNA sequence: TGCAGCGTTGATGGTTTAATGGACAACCTCGTGGGTGGCTACACCTTC. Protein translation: CSVDGLMDNLVGGYTF.